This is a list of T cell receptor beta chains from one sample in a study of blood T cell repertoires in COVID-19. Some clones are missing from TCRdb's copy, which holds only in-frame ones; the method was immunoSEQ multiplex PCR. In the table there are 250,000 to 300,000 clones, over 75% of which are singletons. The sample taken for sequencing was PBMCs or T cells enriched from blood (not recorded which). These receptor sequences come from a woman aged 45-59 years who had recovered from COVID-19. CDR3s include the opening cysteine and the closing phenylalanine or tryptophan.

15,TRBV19,CASSLQGALTDTQYF
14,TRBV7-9,CASSPWTGGSPLHF
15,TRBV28,CASSFFQGAIQPQHF
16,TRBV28,CASGGRGKVKPYEQYF
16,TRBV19,CASSMAYRRDNSPLHF
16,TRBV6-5,CASSYTPEGLGVIQYF
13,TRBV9,CASGLADYNEQFF
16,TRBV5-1,CASSSTTSGSTDTQYF
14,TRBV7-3,CASSAGGKNTEAFF
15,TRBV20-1,CSASGSERTTDTQYF
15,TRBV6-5,CASSYGREGTDTQYF
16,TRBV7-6,CASSLQSPGGSYEQYF
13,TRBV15,CATASYWNTEAFF
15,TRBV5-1,CASSLGGTGPYEQYF
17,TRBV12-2,CASRLADRGHDTGELFF
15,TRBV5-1,CASSLGRTGSGEQYF
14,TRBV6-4,CASSADLGSGEQFF
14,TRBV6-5,CASKRVAGAHEQYF
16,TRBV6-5,CASSSIAGVGTGELFF
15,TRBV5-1,CASSWGQPNTGELFF
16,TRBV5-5,CASRRTSGNLVDEQYF
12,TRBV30,CAWGQGNQPQHF
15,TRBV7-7,CASSSTGEVGETQYF
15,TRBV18,CASSRASLGNTEAFF
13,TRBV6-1,CASSELSNQPQHF
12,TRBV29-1,CSALPRTGELFF
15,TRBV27,CASSLQDTVRYEQYF
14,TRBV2,CASSELAGDNEQFF
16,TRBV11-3,CASSSRASGSTDTQYF
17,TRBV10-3,CAISGRPGTVLGDTQYF
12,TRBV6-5,CASRLGQGQAFF
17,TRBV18,CASSPNGPGQLGYGYTF
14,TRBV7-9,CASSPSLADTEAFF
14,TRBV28,CASSLNWLAGVRFF
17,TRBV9,CASSVGISDRALTEAFF
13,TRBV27,CASSLLTGDTIYF
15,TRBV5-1,CASSSRQTMNTEAFF
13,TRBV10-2,CASSESSSYGYTF
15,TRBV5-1,CASRSYPTGRETQYF
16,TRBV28,CASRDRGPFPTDTQYF
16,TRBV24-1,CATSDKDRGTYNEQFF
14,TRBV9,CASSPQSGTDTQYF
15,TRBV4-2,CASSQESVEPDTQYF
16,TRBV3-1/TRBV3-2,CASSQKKGQGASSLHF
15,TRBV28,CASSSISGLNTEAFF
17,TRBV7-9,CASSSRGASGRAPEQFF
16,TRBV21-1,CASSKVAGTGADTQYF
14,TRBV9,CASSVGGLGGKLFF
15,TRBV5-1,CASSSASPSSYEQYF
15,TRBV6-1,CASSEVGGEEETQYF
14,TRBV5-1,CASSLVGNTGELFF
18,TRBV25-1,CASSDYGRGQGESGELFF
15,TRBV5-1,CASSLDLAARSTQYF